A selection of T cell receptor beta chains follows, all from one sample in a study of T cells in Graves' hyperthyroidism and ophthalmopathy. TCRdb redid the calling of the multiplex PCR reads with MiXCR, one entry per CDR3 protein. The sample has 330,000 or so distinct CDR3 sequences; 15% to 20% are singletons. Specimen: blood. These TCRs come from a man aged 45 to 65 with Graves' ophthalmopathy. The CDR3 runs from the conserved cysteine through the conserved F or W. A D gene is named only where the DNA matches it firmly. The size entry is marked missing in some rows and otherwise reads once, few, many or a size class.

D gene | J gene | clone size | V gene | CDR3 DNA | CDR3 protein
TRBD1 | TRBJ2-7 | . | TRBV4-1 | TGCGCCAGCAGCCAAACCAGGACAGGCTACGAGCAGTACTTC | CASSQTRTGYEQYF
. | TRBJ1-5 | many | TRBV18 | TGTGCCAGCTCACCACCGTCTCAACAGCACAATCAGCCCCAGCATTTT | CASSPPSQQHNQPQHF
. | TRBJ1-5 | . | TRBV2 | TGTGCCAGCAGTGATGCCACGTATAGCAATCAGCCCCAGCATTTT | CASSDATYSNQPQHF
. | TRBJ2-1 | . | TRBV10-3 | TGTGCCATCCGGGGGAACGACAATGAGCAGTTCTTC | CAIRGNDNEQFF
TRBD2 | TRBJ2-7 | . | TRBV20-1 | TGCAGTGCTGATTACGGGACTAGCTACGAGCAGTACTTC | CSADYGTSYEQYF
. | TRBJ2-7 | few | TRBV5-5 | TGTGCCAGCAGCTTGGAGGCTTCCCAACCCCCGCAGTACTTC | CASSLEASQPPQYF
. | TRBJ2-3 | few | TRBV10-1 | TGCGCCAGCAGTGAGAAGTCAGCGCAGTATTTT | CASSEKSAQYF
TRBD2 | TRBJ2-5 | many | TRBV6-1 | TGTGCCAGCAGCTCTATCGGACTAGCGGGAGGATGGCAAGAGACCCAGTACTTC | CASSSIGLAGGWQETQYF
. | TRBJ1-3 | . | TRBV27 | TGTGCCAGCAGTAAGGCTCAGGGAATAGCTGGAAACACCATATATTTT | CASSKAQGIAGNTIYF
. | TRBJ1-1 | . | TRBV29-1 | TGCAGCGTTGAGAGGCTACCGAACACTGAAGCTTTCTTT | CSVERLPNTEAFF
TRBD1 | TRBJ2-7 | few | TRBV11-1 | TGTGCCAGCAGCCCGGACAGGGTTTCCTACGAGCAGTACTTC | CASSPDRVSYEQYF
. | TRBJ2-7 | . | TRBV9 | TGTGCCAGCAGCGTAGACGCAGGAGAGCCCTACGAGCAGTACTTC | CASSVDAGEPYEQYF
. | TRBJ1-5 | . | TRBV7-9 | TGTGCCAGCAGCCCGGACACTCTACCAGCCTCCAATCAGCCCCAGCATTTT | CASSPDTLPASNQPQHF
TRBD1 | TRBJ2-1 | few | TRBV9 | TGTGCCAGCAGCGCGAAGGGGGGACAGGGAGGCAATGAGCAGTTCTTC | CASSAKGGQGGNEQFF
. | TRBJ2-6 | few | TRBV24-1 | TGTGCCACCAGTAAAGGGAGCTCTGGGGCCAACGTCCTGACTTTC | CATSKGSSGANVLTF
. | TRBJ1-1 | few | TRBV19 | TGTGCCACTAGACAGGTTCCTGATGAAGCTTTCTTT | CATRQVPDEAFF